The rows below give T cell receptor beta chains drawn from one sample of a study of blood T cells in healthy people across ages. TCRdb independently ran MiXCR on the 5' RACE reads; one entry per CDR3 protein. The data contain 780,000 or so distinct CDR3 sequences, about 56% of them seen just once; the ten biggest clones take up roughly 26%. Sequenced material: blood. The receptors derive from a man aged 40-49 years in good health. CDR3s include the opening cysteine and the closing phenylalanine or tryptophan. D genes are given only for firm matches. Clone size appears in some rows only: once, few, many, or a class for an expanded clone.

V	size	D	J	CDR3	DNA
TRBV11-1	.	.	TRBJ2-5	CASSLDARDMYQETQYF	TGTGCCAGCAGCTTAGATGCCCGGGACATGTACCAAGAGACCCAGTACTTC
TRBV7-2	few	.	TRBJ1-1	CASRAGYNTEAFF	TGTGCCAGCAGGGCAGGGTACAACACTGAAGCTTTCTTT
TRBV27	.	.	TRBJ2-1	CASSLLAVYNNEQFF	TGTGCCAGCAGTTTACTTGCAGTTTACAACAATGAGCAGTTCTTC
TRBV25-1	.	.	TRBJ2-3	CASSGLDGADTQYF	TGTGCCAGCAGTGGATTGGACGGTGCAGATACGCAGTATTTT
TRBV21-1	.	.	TRBJ2-7	CASSKEVLAEPDYEQYF	TGTGCCAGCAGCAAAGAGGTCCTAGCGGAGCCAGACTACGAGCAGTACTTC
TRBV4-3	.	.	TRBJ2-1	CASSQEGQRTEQFF	TGCGCCAGCAGCCAAGAAGGACAGAGGACTGAGCAGTTCTTC
TRBV18	.	.	TRBJ2-7	CASSRNTGIEQYF	TGTGCCAGCTCCCGAAACACAGGGATCGAGCAGTACTTC
TRBV12-3/TRBV12-4	few	.	TRBJ2-5	CASSWGQETQYF	TGTGCCAGCTCTTGGGGACAAGAGACCCAGTACTTC
TRBV6-5	few	.	TRBJ2-1	CASSRVGLDYNEQFF	TGTGCCAGCAGTCGAGTAGGGCTAGACTACAATGAGCAGTTCTTC
TRBV20-1	few	TRBD2	TRBJ2-5	CSARTSGRIQYF	TGCAGTGCTAGAACTAGCGGGAGAATCCAGTACTTC
TRBV24-1	.	.	TRBJ1-2	CATSASDRLRSGYTF	TGTGCCACCAGTGCATCGGACAGACTCAGAAGTGGCTACACCTTC
TRBV20-1	.	TRBD2	TRBJ2-1	CSAIDTSGRGSKQFF	TGCAGTGCTATAGACACTAGCGGGAGGGGGTCTAAGCAGTTCTTC
TRBV7-3	many	.	TRBJ2-6	CASSPSGPTSSGANVLTF	TGTGCCAGCAGCCCCTCTGGACCGACGAGCTCTGGGGCCAACGTCCTGACTTTC
TRBV28	once	.	TRBJ2-1	CASSPVGDGQFF	TGTGCCAGCAGTCCGGTAGGGGATGGGCAGTTCTTC
TRBV18	.	.	TRBJ2-5	CASSPDRFLETQYF	TGTGCCAGCTCACCTGACAGGTTTTTGGAGACCCAGTACTTC
TRBV5-1	.	.	TRBJ2-7	CASSLSQGQRNEQYF	TGCGCCAGCAGCTTGTCTCAGGGACAAAGGAACGAGCAGTACTTC
TRBV7-2	once	.	TRBJ1-1	CASSSKGGSGTEAFF	TGTGCCAGCAGTTCCAAGGGGGGGTCAGGCACTGAAGCTTTCTTT
TRBV7-9	.	TRBD1	TRBJ2-5	CASSLALWIAGQGVWEQYF	TGTGCCAGCAGCTTAGCCCTTTGGATTGCGGGACAGGGGGTTTGGGAGCAGTACTTC
TRBV20-1	.	TRBD2	TRBJ2-7	CSATREFSGRYEQYF	TGCAGTGCTACTCGAGAGTTCAGCGGGAGGTACGAGCAGTACTTC
TRBV18	.	TRBD1	TRBJ2-1	CASTSGTGGDEQFF	TGTGCCAGCACAAGCGGGACAGGGGGCGATGAGCAGTTCTTC
TRBV27	many	TRBD1	TRBJ1-6	CASGSSGTGFLSPLHF	TGTGCCAGCGGGTCCTCCGGGACAGGGTTTTTGTCACCCCTCCACTTT
TRBV5-1	.	.	TRBJ2-5	CASSLASIPTGPETQYF	TGCGCCAGCAGCCTCGCCTCGATCCCCACGGGACCAGAGACCCAGTACTTC
TRBV29-1	.	TRBD2	TRBJ2-5	CSAVTSGMGQETQYF	TGCAGCGCTGTGACTAGCGGGATGGGTCAAGAGACCCAGTACTTC
TRBV29-1	.	.	TRBJ1-1	CSVEAIASEAFF	TGCAGCGTTGAAGCTATAGCCTCTGAAGCTTTCTTT
TRBV7-2	once	.	TRBJ1-1	CASGHTQAGGLSRNTEAFF	TGTGCCAGCGGCCATACACAGGCCGGGGGGCTTTCGAGGAACACTGAAGCTTTCTTT
TRBV4-1	few	TRBD2	TRBJ2-5	CASSQEGGRAGQETQYF	TGCGCCAGCAGCCAAGAGGGTGGGAGGGCCGGCCAAGAGACCCAGTACTTC
TRBV7-2	.	.	TRBJ2-1	CASKSNNEQFF	TGTGCCAGCAAATCTAACAATGAGCAGTTCTTC
TRBV20-1	.	TRBD2	TRBJ2-7	CSARDRLAGVKGDEQYF	TGCAGTGCTAGAGATCGACTAGCGGGAGTCAAAGGGGACGAGCAGTACTTC
TRBV12-3/TRBV12-4	.	.	TRBJ2-6	CASSLAPFGLGQPLSGANVLTF	TGTGCCAGCAGTTTAGCGCCGTTCGGTTTGGGGCAACCGCTCTCTGGGGCCAACGTCCTGACTTTC
TRBV6-6	.	TRBD2	TRBJ2-3	CAGSYASGGRTDTQYF	TGTGCCGGCAGTTATGCTAGCGGGGGGCGCACAGATACGCAGTATTTT
TRBV4-3	few	TRBD2	TRBJ2-1	CASSQALGSGRGNEQFF	TGCGCCAGCAGCCAAGCCCTGGGTAGCGGGAGGGGCAATGAGCAGTTCTTC
TRBV7-2	few	.	TRBJ1-2	CASSPSGLGYTF	TGTGCCAGCAGCCCATCAGGGTTGGGCTACACCTTC
TRBV7-3	.	TRBD1	TRBJ1-5	CASSLWGQTIVHYSNQPQHF	TGTGCCAGCAGCTTATGGGGACAGACGATAGTCCACTATAGCAATCAGCCCCAGCATTTT
TRBV6-5	.	TRBD2	TRBJ2-1	CASRGGAGISNEQFF	TGTGCCAGCAGGGGTGGAGCGGGAATTAGCAATGAGCAGTTCTTC
TRBV9	.	.	TRBJ2-3	CASSELPYDMGRTDTQYF	TGTGCCAGCAGCGAGCTACCCTATGACATGGGTAGGACAGATACGCAGTATTTT